This TCR beta chain was profiled in a study of blood T cells in healthy people across ages (dated by TCRdb to 2014 to 2015). A note on the overall study: In model experiments, template switching captured roughly one uniquely barcoded TCR beta cDNA molecule for every two T cells. The study analyzed two additional independent replicas of 1 million unique cDNA reads from the same blood draw for two donors, one aged 18 to 29 and one aged 80 or older. The donors were divided into four age groups: young (average around 16 years), middle-aged (roughly 42), aged (about 60) and long-lived (around 80). Using deep sequencing normalized with unique cDNA molecular identifiers, the study measured how TCR beta repertoire diversity changes with age. To avoid experimental bias, donors of different ages were randomly spread across the sequencing lanes.

Libraries were prepared through 5' RACE. Sequencer: Illumina HiSeq 2500. The second PCR ran for about 6 to 12 cycles and used a J-beta primer mix along with a sample-barcoded 5' primer. A template-switch 5' adaptor carrying 12 random nucleotides introduced a unique molecular identifier onto each TCR beta cDNA molecule. Each sample yielded at least 2.5 million CDR3-containing paired-end reads. First-strand cDNA was synthesized from all RNA with the Mint cDNA synthesis kit, primed by a TRBC-specific oligonucleotide. Following uracil-DNA glycosylase treatment, a first 18-cycle PCR with universal primers M1SS and BC2_uni_R was performed on all cDNA. The study's own analysis went as follows. For normalization, 1 million high-quality reads were randomly selected from each sample, with every read carrying a distinct molecular identifier. Reads sharing molecular identifiers were discarded rather than binned into consensus sequences. MiTCR, with a Q25 quality threshold and the strictest error-elimination algorithm, was used for CDR3 identification, clonotype clustering and error correction. A nonparametric unseen species model with Euler transformation was used to estimate lower-bound total TCR beta diversity. The raw public reads went through TCRdb reprocessing: fastp at Q25, MiXCR clone calling, in-frame beta chains kept. Each record represents a unique CDR3 protein, reported with the most common genes and DNA among its rows. Here the V and J calls rest on TCRdb's processing, not on the authors' analysis. Recorded for this sample are about 1,600,000 distinct CDR3 sequences; 42% of them occurred a single time. The ten top clones hold roughly 8.2% of the sample.

Study-level results and caveats: The percentage of naive T cells measured by flow cytometry correlated strongly with observed TCR beta diversity. Estimates of total diversity based on one million sequenced T cells were considered lower bounds and underestimates. Observed TCR beta diversity per million T cells fell roughly linearly with age, and a significant reduction was already apparent by age around 40. Because profiling used bulk unsorted PBMCs, naive and antigen-experienced compartments could not be compared conclusively. Compared with the aged group, more naive CD4+ T cells, fewer expanded clones and increased TCR diversity were shown by the long-lived group, suggesting age selection. Because the CMV infection status of the donors was unknown, age-related changes in expanded clonotypes may potentially have been confounded.

Donors were 39 systemically healthy Caucasian individuals from Russia aged roughly 6 to 95 years. Approximately 9.7 milliliters of peripheral blood were drawn from each donor into EDTA-treated Vacutainer tubes. Ficoll-Paque density-gradient centrifugation was used to isolate PBMCs, with at least 6.5 million per sample. Trizol reagent was used to extract total RNA from PBMCs, with at least 5.5 micrograms per sample. For every donor, an aliquot of PBMCs went through flow cytometry to measure the percentages of naive CD45RAhigh/CD27high T cells. Comment on this clonotype: It lacks a known antigen. The input lacks base qualities; no much larger clone sits a single base away.

After removal of 6 bases from V and 7 bases from J, the junction retains 5 bases not matched to a gene. From the germline V gene (reference sequence), CDR1 is DFQATT and CDR2 is SNEGSKA. The CDR3 sequence holds 14 residues, the cysteine and phenylalanine included. Only CDR3 DNA is held: 42 bases, read in frame from base 1. Specimen: blood. This chain joins TRBV20-1 to TRBJ2-1; TRBD2 agrees with 14 junctional bases. The TCR sequence derives from a woman under 30 in good health. CDR3 region: CSALGLAGGNEQFF. The DNA is as follows: TGCAGTGCCCTCGGACTAGCGGGGGGAAATGAGCAGTTCTTC.